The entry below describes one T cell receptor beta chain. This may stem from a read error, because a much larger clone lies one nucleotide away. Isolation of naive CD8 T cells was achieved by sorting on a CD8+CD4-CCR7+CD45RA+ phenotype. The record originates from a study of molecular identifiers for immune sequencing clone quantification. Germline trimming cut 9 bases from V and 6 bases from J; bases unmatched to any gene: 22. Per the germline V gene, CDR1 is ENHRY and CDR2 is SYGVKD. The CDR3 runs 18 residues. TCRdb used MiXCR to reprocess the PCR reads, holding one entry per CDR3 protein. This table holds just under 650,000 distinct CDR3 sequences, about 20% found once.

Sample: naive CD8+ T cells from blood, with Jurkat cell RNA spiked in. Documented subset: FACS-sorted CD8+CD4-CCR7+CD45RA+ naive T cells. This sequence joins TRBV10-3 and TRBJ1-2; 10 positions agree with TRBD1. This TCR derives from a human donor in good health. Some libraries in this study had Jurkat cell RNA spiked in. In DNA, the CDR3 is TGTGCCATACGTGTTGGGGATAAGGGACAGGGGAAGCGGAATGGCTACACCTTC. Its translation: CAIRVGDKGQGKRNGYTF.